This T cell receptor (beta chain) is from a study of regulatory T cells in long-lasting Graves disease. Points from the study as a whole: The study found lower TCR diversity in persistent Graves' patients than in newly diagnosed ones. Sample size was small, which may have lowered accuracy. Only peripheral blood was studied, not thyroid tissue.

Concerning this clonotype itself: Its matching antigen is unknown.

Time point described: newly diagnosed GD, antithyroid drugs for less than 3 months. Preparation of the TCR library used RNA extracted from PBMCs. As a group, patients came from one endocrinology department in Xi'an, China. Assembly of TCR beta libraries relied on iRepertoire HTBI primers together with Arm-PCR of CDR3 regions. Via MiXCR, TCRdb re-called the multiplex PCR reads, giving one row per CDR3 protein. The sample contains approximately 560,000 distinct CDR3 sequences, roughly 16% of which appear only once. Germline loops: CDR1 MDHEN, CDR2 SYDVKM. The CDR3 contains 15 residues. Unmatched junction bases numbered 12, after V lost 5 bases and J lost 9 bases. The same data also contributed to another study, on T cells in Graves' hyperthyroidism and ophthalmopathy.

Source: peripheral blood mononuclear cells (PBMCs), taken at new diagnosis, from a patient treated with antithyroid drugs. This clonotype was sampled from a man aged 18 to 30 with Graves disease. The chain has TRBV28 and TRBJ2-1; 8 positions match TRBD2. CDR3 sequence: CASSTPGGGGGEQFF. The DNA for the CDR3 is TGTGCCAGCAGTACCCCGGGGGGGGGGGGGGGTGAGCAGTTCTTC.